A selection of T cell receptor beta chains follows, all from one sample in a study of technical replicates of blood from a handful of donors. The assay was immunoSEQ multiplex PCR, and TCRdb's table has in-frame clones only and misses some. This table holds around 72,000 clones, roughly 92% found once. The sequencing sample was made of T cells isolated from PBMCs. The receptors were gathered from a human donor in good health. Each CDR3 is given with its conserved first and last residue. D genes are given only for firm matches. Part of the rows lack a size; the others show once, few, many or a class for expanded clones.

abundance: NA
d_gene: TRBD1
v_gene: TRBV25-1
j_gene: TRBJ2-1
CDR3aa: CASSAGTGWSEQFF
CDR3nt: TGTGCCAGCAGCGCCGGGACAGGGTGGAGTGAGCAGTTCTTC

abundance: NA
d_gene: NA
v_gene: TRBV7-9
j_gene: TRBJ1-2
CDR3aa: CASSPQGVGYTF
CDR3nt: TGTGCCAGCAGCCCACAGGGAGTCGGCTACACCTTC

abundance: NA
d_gene: NA
v_gene: TRBV27
j_gene: TRBJ2-5
CDR3aa: CASSYGTSVLFQVPQYF
CDR3nt: TGTGCCAGCAGTTACGGTACCTCCGTACTATTCCAAGTTCCCCAGTACTTC

abundance: NA
d_gene: TRBD1
v_gene: TRBV7-9
j_gene: TRBJ2-5
CDR3aa: CASSFSQGAETQYF
CDR3nt: TGTGCCAGCAGCTTCAGTCAGGGGGCGGAGACCCAGTACTTC

abundance: NA
d_gene: TRBD1
v_gene: TRBV6-5
j_gene: TRBJ1-1
CDR3aa: CASSYLGGNTEAFF
CDR3nt: TGTGCCAGCAGTTACTTAGGGGGCAACACTGAAGCTTTCTTT

abundance: NA
d_gene: NA
v_gene: TRBV4-3
j_gene: TRBJ2-5
CDR3aa: CASSQDTEETQYF
CDR3nt: TGCGCCAGCAGCCAAGATACAGAAGAGACCCAGTACTTC

abundance: NA
d_gene: TRBD1
v_gene: TRBV10-3
j_gene: TRBJ2-1
CDR3aa: CAISDFAGGVGNEQFF
CDR3nt: TGTGCCATCAGTGATTTCGCAGGGGGCGTGGGAAACGAGCAGTTCTTC

abundance: NA
d_gene: NA
v_gene: TRBV2
j_gene: TRBJ2-2
CDR3aa: CASSEATFRLFF
CDR3nt: TGTGCCAGCAGTGAAGCGACTTTCCGGCTGTTTTTT

abundance: NA
d_gene: TRBD1
v_gene: TRBV9
j_gene: TRBJ1-2
CDR3aa: CASSVESYRGRFYGYTF
CDR3nt: TGTGCCAGCAGCGTAGAAAGTTACAGGGGGCGCTTCTATGGCTACACCTTC

abundance: NA
d_gene: TRBD1
v_gene: TRBV9
j_gene: TRBJ1-5
CDR3aa: CASSVGQGRGQPQHF
CDR3nt: TGTGCCAGCAGCGTGGGACAGGGCAGAGGGCAGCCCCAGCATTTT

abundance: once
d_gene: TRBD1
v_gene: TRBV6-1
j_gene: TRBJ2-3
CDR3aa: CASSPGTGVRQYF
CDR3nt: TGTGCCAGCAGTCCCGGGACAGGGGTACGACAGTATTTT

abundance: NA
d_gene: TRBD2
v_gene: TRBV29-1
j_gene: TRBJ2-5
CDR3aa: CSVEDLAGAALQYF
CDR3nt: TGCAGCGTTGAAGACCTAGCGGGAGCTGCGCTGCAGTACTTC

abundance: NA
d_gene: TRBD1
v_gene: TRBV6-1
j_gene: TRBJ1-2
CDR3aa: CASSEYRTGSGGYTF
CDR3nt: TGTGCCAGCAGTGAATATAGGACAGGGTCTGGTGGCTACACCTTC

abundance: once
d_gene: TRBD2
v_gene: TRBV5-6
j_gene: TRBJ2-5
CDR3aa: CASSLGLAETQYF
CDR3nt: TGTGCCAGCAGCTTAGGACTAGCGGAGACCCAGTACTTC

abundance: NA
d_gene: NA
v_gene: TRBV6-6
j_gene: TRBJ1-1
CDR3aa: CASSYEVGGVRAFF
CDR3nt: TGTGCCAGCAGTTACGAAGTGGGTGGAGTAAGGGCTTTCTTT

abundance: NA
d_gene: TRBD2
v_gene: TRBV11-3
j_gene: TRBJ2-1
CDR3aa: CASSPQTSGGVNEQFF
CDR3nt: TGTGCCAGCAGCCCCCAAACTAGCGGGGGGGTTAATGAGCAGTTCTTC

abundance: NA
d_gene: NA
v_gene: TRBV7-9
j_gene: TRBJ1-3
CDR3aa: CASSAERNTIYF
CDR3nt: TGTGCCAGCAGCGCTGAGAGAAACACCATATATTTT

abundance: NA
d_gene: TRBD1
v_gene: TRBV19
j_gene: TRBJ2-5
CDR3aa: CASRGTGGQETQYF
CDR3nt: TGTGCCAGTAGAGGGACAGGGGGACAAGAGACCCAGTACTTC

abundance: NA
d_gene: TRBD1
v_gene: TRBV11-2
j_gene: TRBJ1-4
CDR3aa: CASTMGQGWEEKLFF
CDR3nt: TGTGCCAGCACAATGGGACAGGGGTGGGAAGAAAAACTGTTTTTT

abundance: NA
d_gene: NA
v_gene: TRBV10-3
j_gene: TRBJ1-2
CDR3aa: CAISGATGSGYTF
CDR3nt: TGTGCCATCAGTGGGGCCACAGGGAGTGGCTACACCTTC

abundance: NA
d_gene: NA
v_gene: TRBV28
j_gene: TRBJ1-5
CDR3aa: CASSLGAPNQPQHF
CDR3nt: TGTGCCAGCAGTTTGGGGGCTCCCAATCAGCCCCAGCATTTT

abundance: NA
d_gene: TRBD2
v_gene: TRBV9
j_gene: TRBJ2-7
CDR3aa: CASSPSPSGQTYEQYF
CDR3nt: TGTGCCAGCAGCCCTAGCCCTAGCGGACAAACCTACGAGCAGTACTTC

abundance: NA
d_gene: NA
v_gene: TRBV7-3
j_gene: TRBJ1-1
CDR3aa: CASSLTQGLNTEAFF
CDR3nt: TGTGCCAGCAGCTTAACCCAGGGGTTGAACACTGAAGCTTTCTTT

abundance: NA
d_gene: TRBD2
v_gene: TRBV30
j_gene: TRBJ2-7
CDR3aa: CAWTGASGRYEQYF
CDR3nt: TGTGCCTGGACTGGGGCTAGCGGGAGGTACGAGCAGTACTTC

abundance: NA
d_gene: NA
v_gene: TRBV5-4
j_gene: TRBJ2-5
CDR3aa: CASSLSRGAGGETQYF
CDR3nt: TGTGCCAGCAGCCTATCACGGGGGGCAGGAGGAGAGACCCAGTACTTC

abundance: NA
d_gene: NA
v_gene: TRBV28
j_gene: TRBJ2-7
CDR3aa: CASSTGSSSYEQYF
CDR3nt: TGTGCCAGCAGTACAGGTTCTAGCTCCTACGAGCAGTACTTC

abundance: NA
d_gene: TRBD2
v_gene: TRBV15
j_gene: TRBJ2-7
CDR3aa: CATSREWAGASYEQYF
CDR3nt: TGTGCCACCAGCAGAGAATGGGCGGGAGCAAGCTACGAGCAGTACTTC

abundance: NA
d_gene: NA
v_gene: TRBV27
j_gene: TRBJ2-1
CDR3aa: CASSLTEVGSNEQFF
CDR3nt: TGTGCCAGCAGCCTGACAGAGGTTGGGTCCAATGAGCAGTTCTTC

abundance: once
d_gene: NA
v_gene: TRBV4-1
j_gene: TRBJ2-6
CDR3aa: CASSPGGGSGANVLTF
CDR3nt: TGCGCCAGCAGCCCCGGAGGAGGCTCTGGGGCCAACGTCCTGACTTTC

abundance: NA
d_gene: TRBD1
v_gene: TRBV10-3
j_gene: TRBJ2-4
CDR3aa: CAISTGDIQYF
CDR3nt: TGTGCCATCAGCACAGGGGACATTCAGTACTTC

abundance: NA
d_gene: NA
v_gene: TRBV9
j_gene: TRBJ1-1
CDR3aa: CASSVTGQSTEAFF
CDR3nt: TGTGCCAGCAGCGTAACCGGACAGTCAACTGAAGCTTTCTTT

abundance: NA
d_gene: TRBD2
v_gene: TRBV28
j_gene: TRBJ2-2
CDR3aa: CAGSTKTSGRAHGELFF
CDR3nt: TGTGCCGGATCAACAAAAACTAGCGGGAGGGCCCACGGGGAGCTGTTTTTT

abundance: NA
d_gene: TRBD2
v_gene: TRBV27
j_gene: TRBJ2-2
CDR3aa: CASSLVSGTGELFF
CDR3nt: TGTGCCAGCAGTTTGGTTAGCGGGACCGGGGAGCTGTTTTTT

abundance: NA
d_gene: NA
v_gene: TRBV19
j_gene: TRBJ1-1
CDR3aa: CASSMARNTEAFF
CDR3nt: TGTGCCAGTAGTATGGCCCGGAACACTGAAGCTTTCTTT

abundance: NA
d_gene: TRBD1
v_gene: TRBV7-6
j_gene: TRBJ2-6
CDR3aa: CASSLARWTGTGANVLTF
CDR3nt: TGTGCCAGCAGCTTAGCGCGTTGGACAGGGACTGGGGCCAACGTCCTGACTTTC

abundance: NA
d_gene: TRBD2
v_gene: TRBV4-1
j_gene: TRBJ2-1
CDR3aa: CASSQLGLAGEQFF
CDR3nt: TGCGCCAGCAGCCAATTAGGACTAGCTGGCGAGCAGTTCTTC

abundance: NA
d_gene: TRBD1
v_gene: TRBV19
j_gene: TRBJ1-2
CDR3aa: CASSISRPQGLSGYTF
CDR3nt: TGTGCCAGTAGTATTTCCCGACCACAGGGGCTGAGTGGCTACACCTTC

abundance: NA
d_gene: NA
v_gene: TRBV4-2
j_gene: TRBJ2-3
CDR3aa: CASSQDLVSESTDTQYF
CDR3nt: TGTGCCAGCAGCCAAGATTTAGTTAGCGAGAGCACAGATACGCAGTATTTT

abundance: few
d_gene: NA
v_gene: TRBV7-3
j_gene: TRBJ2-6
CDR3aa: CASSVGGPGANVLTF
CDR3nt: TGTGCCAGCAGCGTGGGGGGTCCCGGGGCCAACGTCCTGACTTTC

abundance: NA
d_gene: TRBD1
v_gene: TRBV5-1
j_gene: TRBJ2-3
CDR3aa: CASSAVGQDDGSDTQYF
CDR3nt: TGCGCCAGCAGCGCGGTGGGACAGGACGATGGGTCAGATACGCAGTATTTT

abundance: NA
d_gene: TRBD2
v_gene: TRBV7-2
j_gene: TRBJ2-5
CDR3aa: CASTYSSGSGETQYF
CDR3nt: TGTGCCAGCACCTATAGTAGCGGGAGCGGGGAGACCCAGTACTTC